The clone carrying this TCR beta chain showed up just a few times. TCRdb independently ran MiXCR on the RT-PCR reads; one entry per CDR3 protein. The table has 450,000 to 600,000 distinct CDR3 sequences, less than 10% seen once; the top ten hold 13%. This sample stems from a study of response to subunit inactivated influenza vaccine. The receptor's source is a man between 50 and 70 years old who received an inactivated influenza vaccine. This specimen consisted of PBMCs from blood, obtained roughly 24 months after vaccination.

The CDR3 region has the DNA TGTGCCAGCAGCTTCAACCCGTGGATCTACAATGAGCAGTTCTTC. Amino acid sequence: CASSFNPWIYNEQFF. The chain links TRBV7-2 to TRBJ2-1; unclear D gene. The CDR3 is made up of 15 amino acids. The V gene's germline CDR1 is SGHTA and CDR2 FQGNSA. V gave up 3 bases and J gave up 3 bases, with 12 bases separating them.